The 27 T cell receptor beta chains in this list originate from one sample, sequenced in a study of blood T cell repertoires in COVID-19. The repertoire was sequenced with immunoSEQ multiplex PCR; TCRdb's copy has only in-frame clones and lacks some. The sample lists about half a million clones; 70% to 90% were seen once. Material for sequencing was peripheral blood. These receptors all come from a human donor in a cohort sampled during active COVID-19.

V gene TRBV7-3 combines with J gene TRBJ2-2; TRBD1 is a possible D gene (6 bases). Germline CDR1 SGHTA, CDR2 FQGTGA. The CDR3 is 16 residues long. Trimming left V 0 bases short and J 3 bases short, with 11 bases between. The DNA of the CDR3 is TGTGCCAGCAGCTTAACGCCCAGGGGCCACACCGGGGAGCTGTTTTTT. It translates to CASSLTPRGHTGELFF.

The count of this clone is one. The chain couples TRBV24-1 to TRBJ1-2; a weak D match, TRBD1 (5 bases). The CDR3 is 17 residues long. Germline CDR1 reads KGHDR; CDR2 reads SFDVKD. Trimming cost V 3 bases and J 1 base, with 17 bases left between them. CDR3 sequence reads: CATSDGPLGGVNYGYTF. Here the CDR3 DNA reads TGTGCCACCAGTGATGGCCCCCTGGGGGGGGTTAACTATGGCTACACCTTC.

The rearrangement uses TRBV5-4 and TRBJ2-2; tentatively, D is TRBD1 (5 bases). The V end was cut by 0 bases, the J end by 0 bases, with 12 bases between. Germline CDR1 and CDR2: SGHNT and YYREEE (reference sequence). The CDR3 has 17 amino acids. The CDR3 here is CASSLGEGVANTGELFF. In nucleotides, the CDR3 is TGTGCCAGCAGCTTGGGGGAAGGGGTTGCGAACACCGGGGAGCTGTTTTTT.

The chain links TRBV27 to TRBJ2-7; a weak D match, TRBD1 (6 bases). CDR1 and CDR2 from the germline V gene are MNHEY and SMNVEV (reference sequence). V lost 7 bases and J lost 3, with 19 bases in between. The CDR3 covers 15 residues. CDR3 in amino acids: CASTQGGSAHYEQYF. CDR3 in DNA: TGTGCCAGCACCCAAGGGGGATCGGCCCACTACGAGCAGTACTTC.

This clone was recorded only once. V is TRBV4-1 and J is TRBJ2-1; D gene uncertain. The length of the CDR3 is 13 residues. CDR1 and CDR2 from the germline V gene are MGHRA and YSYEKL. Trimming left V 1 base short and J 10 bases short, with 11 bases between. CDR3 nucleotides: TGCGCCAGCAGCCAAGTCCATGGTGGCGAGCAGTTCTTC. Translation gives CASSQVHGGEQFF.

The chain recombines TRBV15 with TRBJ1-1; D gene uncertain. The germline V gene has CDR1 LNHNV and CDR2 YYDKDF (reference sequence). Trimming cost V 5 bases and J 0 bases, with 19 bases left between them. The length of the CDR3 is 17 residues. The CDR3 nucleotides read TGTGCCACCAGCGCGAACCGGGGATTTACATTGAACACTGAAGCTTTCTTT. This translates into CATSANRGFTLNTEAFF.

The CDR3 nucleotides are TGTGCCAGCAGCGACGGACTAGCGGACTCTAATGAGCAGTTCTTC. This sequence encodes CASSDGLADSNEQFF. The chain employs TRBV9 and TRBJ2-1, with TRBD2 matching over 10 bases. V gave up 3 bases and J gave up 7 bases; unmatched junction bases: 7. Germline CDR1 reads SGDLS; CDR2 reads YYNGEE. This CDR3 has 15 amino acids.

The rearrangement joins TRBV6-5 to TRBJ1-1, with D unresolved. The CDR3 contains 15 residues. The germline V gene encodes CDR1 MNHEY and CDR2 SVGAGI. Trimming removed 0 bases at V and 4 bases at J, with 12 bases between. CDR3 nucleotides: TGTGCCAGCAGTTACTCGAATCGGGTGGGCACTGAAGCTTTCTTT. It translates to CASSYSNRVGTEAFF.

The chain has TRBV4-2 and TRBJ2-5; the match to TRBD2 covers 12 bases. V lost 1 base to trimming and J lost 1 base; unmatched junction nucleotides: 10. Germline-derived CDR1 and CDR2 are LGHNA and YNFKEQ. The CDR3 extends over 19 amino acids. The CDR3 coding sequence is TGTGCCAGCAGCCAAGGAGGCCCGGGACTAGCGGGTATCCAAGAGACCCAGTACTTC. This gives the protein CASSQGGPGLAGIQETQYF.

The rearrangement uses TRBV5-1 and TRBJ2-5; 9 nucleotides match TRBD2. Per the germline V gene, CDR1 is SGHRS and CDR2 is YFSETQ. The CDR3 consists of 18 residues. Losses at the gene ends were 2 bases for V and 5 bases for J; bases not matched to a gene: 16. As DNA, the CDR3 is TGCGCCAGCAGCTTCGATGATGCGGGAGGGAGGGGTTGGGAGACCCAGTACTTC. Translation gives CASSFDDAGGRGWETQYF. The entire variable domain, with the rest obtained from reference TRBV5-1 and TRBJ2-5, is as follows: KAGVTQTPRYLIKTRGQQVTLSCSPISGHRSVSWYQQTPGQGLQFLFEYFSETQRNKGNFPGRFSGRQFSNSRSEMNVSTLELGDSALYLCASSFDDAGGRGWETQYFGPGTRLLVL.

This clone was recorded only once. The chain combines TRBV4-1 with TRBJ1-2; TRBD1 agrees at 7 bases. Trimming took 1 base from V and 4 from J; bases not matched to a gene: 6. The V gene's germline CDR1 is MGHRA and CDR2 YSYEKL. This CDR3 is 15 amino acids long. The CDR3 loop reads CASSQGAGGRYGYTF. CDR3 coding DNA: TGCGCCAGCAGCCAAGGGGCAGGGGGACGCTATGGCTACACCTTC.

The J gene is TRBJ2-2, the V gene TRBV7-3; D unclear. The CDR3 is made up of 13 amino acids. V was shortened by 4 bases and J by 5 bases, with 8 bases between the two germline ends. Germline V gene lookup returns CDR1 SGHTA and CDR2 FQGTGA. The CDR3 region has the DNA TGTGCCAGCAGCTCTCAAGCAACCGGGGAGCTGTTTTTT. This translates into CASSSQATGELFF.

V usage is TRBV5-4 and J usage is TRBJ2-1, with 9 bases identical to TRBD2. CDR3 length equals 17 residues. V was pared by 0 bases and J by 0 bases, with 4 bases of the junction left unmatched. In germline, CDR1 is SGHNT, CDR2 YYREEE (reference sequence). In nucleotides, the CDR3 is TGTGCCAGCAGCTTGGGTTTGACTAGCGGCTCCTACAATGAGCAGTTCTTC. This sequence encodes CASSLGLTSGSYNEQFF.

J is TRBJ1-2 and V is TRBV28; 9 bases are shared with TRBD1. J lost 4 bases, V lost 6 bases, and 6 bases had no gene match. This CDR3 region has 14 residues. CDR1 and CDR2 (germline): MDHEN, SYDVKM. The CDR3: CASRVGGQGYGYTF. The CDR3, as DNA: TGTGCCAGCAGGGTGGGGGGACAGGGCTATGGCTACACCTTC.

The chain uses TRBV5-5 and TRBJ2-2; D gene ambiguous. Germline V gene sequence: CDR1 SGHKS, CDR2 YYEKEE (reference sequence). V lost 0 bases, J lost 0 bases, and 9 bases lay in between. This CDR3 has 16 amino acids. CDR3 coding DNA: TGTGCCAGCAGCTTGGAAGATACTTCGAACACCGGGGAGCTGTTTTTT. Amino acid sequence: CASSLEDTSNTGELFF.

This chain connects TRBV12-3 or TRBV12-4 to TRBJ2-1; D perhaps matches TRBD2 (6 bases). The V gene lost 7 bases and the J gene lost 6 bases, with 13 bases spanning the gap. The CDR3 runs to 13 residues. CDR3: CASISPGVNEQFF. CDR3 bases: TGTGCCAGCATCTCGCCGGGGGTCAATGAGCAGTTCTTC.

The gene calls are TRBV9 and TRBJ1-4; 12 bases are shared with TRBD1. The germline V gene has CDR1 SGDLS and CDR2 YYNGEE. CDR3 length: 15 amino acids. The V segment lost 4 bases and the J segment 7 bases; nucleotides outside the gene matches: 5. CDR3 in amino acids: CASSQGQGAREKLFF. CDR3 coding DNA: TGTGCCAGCAGCCAGGGACAGGGGGCTCGTGAAAAACTGTTTTTT.

The rearrangement joins TRBV29-1 to TRBJ1-1; 8 nucleotides line up with TRBD1. Looked up from germline, CDR1 is SQVTM and CDR2 is ANQGSEA. After removal of 4 bases from V and 2 bases from J, the junction contained 9 bases not matched to a gene. The CDR3 is made up of 15 amino acids. CDR3 sequence (DNA): TGCAGCGTTGTTCCCCGACAGGGGAAAAACACTGAAGCTTTCTTT. Protein product: CSVVPRQGKNTEAFF.

The chain carries TRBV7-2 and TRBJ2-1; 13 positions agree with TRBD2. The CDR3 has 16 residues. The V gene's germline CDR1 is SGHTA and CDR2 FQGNSA. With 5 bases clipped from V and 5 bases from J, the junction kept 6 bases outside the gene matches. The CDR3 coding sequence is TGTGCCAGCAGCACAACCGGGACTAGCGGGAACAATGAGCAGTTCTTC. It is translated as CASSTTGTSGNNEQFF.

The genes are TRBV2 and TRBJ2-1; D ambiguous. The CDR3 runs 11 residues. CDR1 SNHLY and CDR2 FYNNEI come from the germline V gene. Trimming cost V 7 bases and J 7 bases, with 8 bases left between them. CDR3 coding DNA: TGTGCCAGCAAGGCGGAGAATGAGCAGTTCTTC. It translates to CASKAENEQFF.

This chain uses TRBV28 with TRBJ2-5; D is uncertain. The V and J ends lost 8 bases and 5 bases respectively, with 6 bases between them. The CDR3 covers 10 residues. Germline V lookup: CDR1 MDHEN, CDR2 SYDVKM. The CDR3 loop is CASAGETQYF. CDR3 DNA: TGTGCCAGCGCAGGCGAGACCCAGTACTTC.

There are a few counts of this clone. This chain connects TRBV28 to TRBJ1-2, with 9 bases matching TRBD1. V was clipped by 2 bases and J by 8 bases; unmatched bases: 6. CDR3 length: 14 amino acids. Per germline, CDR1 MDHEN and CDR2 SYDVKM. CDR3 loop: CASSLRDRDGGYTF. In DNA form, the CDR3 reads TGTGCCAGCAGTTTACGGGACAGGGATGGAGGCTACACCTTC.

The chain recombines TRBV13 with TRBJ2-4, with 7 bases fitting TRBD1. CDR1 PRHDT and CDR2 FYEKMQ come from the germline V gene (reference sequence). V lost 5 bases and J lost 10; bases outside the gene matches: 8. The CDR3 runs 13 residues. The CDR3 nucleotides read TGTGCCAGCAGCAAACGGGACAGCCCGATTCAGTACTTC. Protein: CASSKRDSPIQYF.

This chain uses TRBV11-2 with TRBJ1-2; no reliable D call. V dropped 5 bases and J dropped 4 bases, with 17 bases sitting between them. Germline V gives CDR1 SGHAT, CDR2 FQNNGV. The CDR3 contains 15 residues. The CDR3 region is CASSAGLGSFYGYTF. The DNA of the CDR3 is TGTGCCAGCAGCGCAGGCCTCGGCAGCTTCTATGGCTACACCTTC.

The chain employs TRBV5-6 and TRBJ1-2; D is undetermined. V was cut by 4 bases and J by 7 bases, with 17 bases left in between. Germline values: CDR1 SGHDT, CDR2 YYEEEE. CDR3 length: 14 amino acids. The CDR3 nucleotides read TGTGCCAGCAGCGCCGGAGGGTTTGAATCTGGCTACACCTTC. Translating it yields CASSAGGFESGYTF.

The rearrangement joins TRBV6-6 to TRBJ1-1, with 7 nucleotides matching TRBD1. The CDR3 runs 13 residues. Germline V gene sequence: CDR1 MNHNY, CDR2 SVGAGI (reference sequence). J lost 3 bases, V lost 6 bases, and 4 bases had no gene match. The DNA for the CDR3 is TGTGCCAGCAGGTTCAGGGGGGACACTGAAGCTTTCTTT. Translation: CASRFRGDTEAFF.

The gene calls are TRBV11-3 and TRBJ1-2; 7 bases map to TRBD1. V shed 3 bases and J 13 bases; nucleotides not matched to a gene: 11. Germline assignment: CDR1 SGHNT and CDR2 YENEEA. The length of the CDR3 is 13 residues. The chain's CDR3 is CASSFRDSRGFTF. The CDR3 nucleotides are TGTGCCAGCAGCTTCCGGGACAGCCGTGGATTCACCTTC.